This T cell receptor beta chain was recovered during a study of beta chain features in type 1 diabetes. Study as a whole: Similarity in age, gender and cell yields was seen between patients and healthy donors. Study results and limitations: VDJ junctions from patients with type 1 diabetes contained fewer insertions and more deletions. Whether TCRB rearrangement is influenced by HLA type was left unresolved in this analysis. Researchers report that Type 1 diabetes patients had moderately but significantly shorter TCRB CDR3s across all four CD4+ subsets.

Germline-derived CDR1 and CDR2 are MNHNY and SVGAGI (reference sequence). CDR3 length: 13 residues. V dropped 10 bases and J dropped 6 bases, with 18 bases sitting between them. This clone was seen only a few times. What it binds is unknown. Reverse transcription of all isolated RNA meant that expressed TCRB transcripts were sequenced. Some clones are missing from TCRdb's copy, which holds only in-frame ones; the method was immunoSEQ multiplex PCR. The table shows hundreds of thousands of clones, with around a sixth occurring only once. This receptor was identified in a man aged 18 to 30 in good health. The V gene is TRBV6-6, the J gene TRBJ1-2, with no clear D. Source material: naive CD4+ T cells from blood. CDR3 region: CATPGGDRDGYTF. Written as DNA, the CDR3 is TGTGCCACCCCGGGTGGAGATAGAGATGGCTACACCTTC.